The 9 T cell receptor beta chains given below trace back to one sample, sequenced in a study of CD8+ T cells in alopecia areata. It was cDNA, reverse transcribed from extracted RNA, that served as the sequencing template. Data came from immunoSEQ multiplex PCR; TCRdb stores just in-frame clones and leaves some out. The sample offers 8,300 or so clones and no singletons, the top ten holding approximately 18%. Cells that came from pooled cutaneous lymph nodes were sorted using CD4, CD8alpha, NKG2D, NKG2ACE and other markers. The source material was CD8+ T cells sorted from a lymph node. The source of these receptors is a C3H/HeJ mouse with alopecia areata. This line is of MHC haplotype H2-k.

This clone was recorded at least ten times. All gene names here are mouse names. The missing CDR3 end, 4 residues past where the read stops, is filled in from the germline J gene. This chain joins TRBV29 and TRBJ2-7; TRBD1 matches at 10 bases. The CDR3 has 13 amino acids. Germline V CDR1 and CDR2: MSHET, SYDVDS. The sequenced CDR3 bases are TGTGCTAGCAGCACCGGGACAGGGGAT. Encoded protein: CASSTGTGD. From start to end, the CDR3 is CASSTGTGDEQYF.

This clone has ten or more counts. Germline and genes: mouse. Read coverage stops 4 residues before the CDR3 terminus; the germline J gene supplies the remainder. J is TRBJ2-4 and V is TRBV13-1; 11 nucleotides align to TRBD2. The CDR3 has 17 amino acids. After removal of 0 bases from V and 0 bases from J, the junction contained 3 bases not matched to a gene. Per germline, CDR1 NSHNY and CDR2 SYGAGN. The CDR3 bases that were read are TGTGCCAGCAGTGATGACTGGGGGGGCGCGAGTCAAAAC. Protein product: CASSDDWGGASQN. The CDR3 in its entirety is CASSDDWGGASQNTLYF.

This clone was recorded at least ten times. Germline and genes here are mouse. The DNA ends 4 residues before the CDR3 does, and the rest of the CDR3 is filled in from the germline J gene. The chain is built from TRBV31 and TRBJ1-2; D may be TRBD1 (5 bases). Trimming removed 2 bases at V and 3 bases at J, with 13 bases between. Germline V CDR1 and CDR2: GKSSPN, SITVG. CDR3 size: 14 residues. The sequenced CDR3 bases are TGTGCCTGGAGTTTCCAGGGAGGGGACTCC. Its translation: CAWSFQGGDS. In full, the CDR3 is CAWSFQGGDSDYTF. The complete variable domain, with remaining parts taken from reference TRBV31 and TRBJ1-2, reads AQTIHQWPVAEIKAVGSPLSLGCTIKGKSSPNLYWYWQATGGTLQQLFYSITVGQVESVVQLNLSASRPKDDQFILSTEKLLLSHSGFYLCAWSFQGGDSDYTFGSGTRLLVI.

This clone rates as medium-sized. Gene names are the mouse ones. The read gets to within 4 residues of the CDR3 end, and the germline J gene fills in the rest. This chain joins TRBV1 and TRBJ2-2, with a weak D call TRBD1 (5 bases). Germline V gene sequence: CDR1 NSQYPW, CDR2 LRSPGD (reference sequence). Trimming took 1 base from V and 0 from J, leaving 12 bases between them. This CDR3 is built from 17 residues. The CDR3 sequence: CTCSAARAGSNTGQLYF. CDR3 bases read: TGCACCTGCAGTGCAGCCCGGGCAGGGTCAAACACCGGG.

This clone was seen at least ten times. These gene names are mouse names. The read halts 3 residues ahead of the CDR3 end, with the missing end drawn from the germline J gene. This chain uses TRBV13-3 with TRBJ1-6, with TRBD1 matching 9 bases. TRBJ1-6 is an open reading frame, and its role is uncertain. Germline V gene lookup returns CDR1 NNHDY and CDR2 SYVADS. The junction had 3 bases not matched to a gene; V was cut back by 2 bases and J by 0 bases. The CDR3 runs 17 residues. Incomplete CDR3 DNA: TGTGCCAGCAGTGAACACAGGGGGCCTTCCTATAATTCGCCC. As protein: CASSEHRGPSYNSP. The whole CDR3 sequence reads CASSEHRGPSYNSPLYF.

This clone qualifies as medium-sized (0.01 to 0.1%). The gene symbols are mouse symbols. The sequence runs out 4 residues before the end of the CDR3; the remainder is reconstructed from the germline J gene. The rearrangement uses TRBV17 and TRBJ1-2, with 9 bases identical to TRBD1. The CDR3 is 14 residues long. CDR1 MNHDT and CDR2 YYDKIL come from the germline V gene. After removal of 4 bases from V and 2 bases from J, the junction contained 2 bases not matched to a gene. CDR3 DNA, as far as it was read: TGTGCTAGCAGTACCGGGACAGGGAACTCC. It yields the protein CASSTGTGNS. The entire CDR3 protein reads CASSTGTGNSDYTF. The complete variable domain, with remaining parts taken from reference TRBV17 and TRBJ1-2, reads DTTVKQNPRYKLARVGKPVNLICSQTMNHDTMYWYQKKPNQAPKLLLFYYDKILNREADTFEKFQSSRPNNSFCSLYIGSAGLEYSAMYLCASSTGTGNSDYTFGSGTRLLVI.

This clone showed up many times. All gene names here are mouse names. Read sequence stops 4 residues before the CDR3 end, and the germline J gene provides the missing end. This chain connects TRBV13-1 to TRBJ2-7; 11 positions agree with TRBD2. The CDR3 length is 13 residues. Germline assignment: CDR1 NSHNY and CDR2 SYGAGN. The CDR3 is CASRDWGVYEQYF. The CDR3 DNA, read in part, is TGTGCCAGCAGGGACTGGGGGGTTTAT.

In its sample, this clone was seen many times. Gene names are mouse gene names. The read falls 4 residues short of the CDR3 end, and the missing part is taken from the germline J gene. The chain has TRBV19 and TRBJ2-7; D is possibly TRBD1 (6 bases). This CDR3 contains 14 residues. The germline CDR1 and CDR2 sequences are FNHDT and SITEND (reference sequence). Here the CDR3 reads CASSIIAGVDEQYF. CDR3 DNA (partial): TGTGCCAGCAGTATAATCGCAGGGGTGGAT.

This clone occurred many times. Mouse gene names and germline throughout. The sequence runs out 4 residues before the end of the CDR3; the remainder is reconstructed from the germline J gene. The chain joins TRBV13-1 to TRBJ2-2; the match to TRBD2 covers 10 bases. The germline gives CDR1 NSHNY, CDR2 SYGAGN. The CDR3 totals 16 residues. V was pared by 0 bases and J by 2 bases, with 1 base of the junction left unmatched. The chain's CDR3 is CASSDDWGGNTGQLYF. Incomplete CDR3 DNA: TGTGCCAGCAGTGATGACTGGGGGGGGAACACCGGG.